The next 27 T cell receptor beta chains were all read from a single sample in a study of cytomegalovirus exposure and HLA in healthy donors. 13 Jbeta primers and 60 Vbeta primers were used for the PCR. Data came from immunoSEQ multiplex PCR; TCRdb stores just in-frame clones and leaves some out. Counted here are 100,000 to 150,000 clones, roughly 15% occurring once; the ten biggest clones make up approximately 2.6%. What was sequenced was PBMCs. Receptor source: a female donor in good health and CMV-seropositive.

In its sample, this clone was seen a few times. V is TRBV28 and J is TRBJ2-3; 10 bases fit TRBD1. Germline-derived CDR1 and CDR2 are MDHEN and SYDVKM. The CDR3 covers 15 residues. The V and J ends lost 5 bases and 3 bases, in that order; junction bases with no gene match: 5. CDR3 sequence: CASSRDRGSTDTQYF. CDR3 in DNA: TGTGCCAGCAGTCGGGACAGGGGATCGACAGATACGCAGTATTTT.

J is TRBJ2-3 and V is TRBV4-3, with D perhaps matching TRBD2 (6 bases). Germline CDR1 and CDR2: LGHNA and YSLEER. The CDR3 is made up of 15 amino acids. Trimming removed 4 bases at V and 5 bases at J, with 16 bases between. The DNA for the CDR3 is TGCGCCAGCAGCCGCGGGACTGTCCGTCAAGATACGCAGTATTTT. Amino acid sequence: CASSRGTVRQDTQYF.

This clone turned up a few times. The V gene is TRBV7-9, the J gene TRBJ1-1, with TRBD1 as a possible D gene (5 bases). CDR1 SEHNR and CDR2 FQNEAQ come from the germline V gene (reference sequence). V was pared by 3 bases and J by 8 bases, with 10 bases between. The CDR3 loop spans 12 amino acids. The DNA for the CDR3 is TGTGCCAGCAGCTTGGGAGGGGTGGAAGCTTTCTTT. This translates into CASSLGGVEAFF.

A few counts support this clone. This sequence joins TRBV14 and TRBJ2-1, with 7 nucleotides matching TRBD2. V dropped 3 bases and J dropped 0; count of bases not matched to a gene: 5. The CDR3 runs to 16 residues. Germline V gene data show CDR1 as SGHDN and CDR2 as FVKESK. For the CDR3, the DNA is TGTGCCAGCAGCCAGGGCGGGGGATACTCCTACAATGAGCAGTTCTTC. Amino acid sequence: CASSQGGGYSYNEQFF.

This clone was detected only a few times. This chain uses TRBV5-1 with TRBJ1-6; 9 nucleotides align to TRBD1. The CDR3 totals 14 residues. The V and J ends lost 4 bases and 10 bases, in that order; junction bases with no gene match: 6. From germline, CDR1 is SGHRS and CDR2 YFSETQ. This CDR3 is CASSPGQGISPLHF. The CDR3 coding sequence is TGCGCCAGCAGCCCGGGACAGGGAATCTCACCCCTCCACTTT. The full variable domain, in which reference TRBV5-1 and TRBJ1-6 provide the parts outside the CDR3, is KAGVTQTPRYLIKTRGQQVTLSCSPISGHRSVSWYQQTPGQGLQFLFEYFSETQRNKGNFPGRFSGRQFSNSRSEMNVSTLELGDSALYLCASSPGQGISPLHFGNGTRLTVT.

The V call is TRBV4-3, the J call TRBJ1-5; no definite D call. The CDR3 sequence is 15 residues long. V lost 3 bases, J lost 0 bases, and 9 bases lay in between. The germline gives CDR1 LGHNA, CDR2 YSLEER. The CDR3 spells CASSQSPYSNQPQHF. The CDR3 nucleotides are TGCGCCAGCAGCCAGTCCCCTTATAGCAATCAGCCCCAGCATTTT.

The rearrangement links TRBV7-9 to TRBJ1-1; D remains unclear. The CDR3 runs 14 residues. The V gene lost 2 bases and the J gene lost 0 bases, with 7 bases spanning the gap. Germline V gene lookup returns CDR1 SEHNR and CDR2 FQNEAQ (reference sequence). The CDR3 DNA reads TGTGCCAGCAGCTTACGTTCGGTGAACACTGAAGCTTTCTTT. Residues: CASSLRSVNTEAFF.

This chain links TRBV7-2 with TRBJ1-2; D unresolved. In germline, CDR1 is SGHTA, CDR2 FQGNSA. CDR3 length: 13 residues. Deletions cut 4 bases from V and 6 bases from J, with 12 bases between. The CDR3 region is CASSSSREDGYTF. CDR3 bases: TGTGCCAGCAGCTCAAGCCGGGAGGATGGCTACACCTTC.

This clone was counted only a few times. This chain links TRBV14 with TRBJ2-2, with D possibly being TRBD2 (6 bases). The germline V and J ends were trimmed by 4 bases and 6 bases, with 12 bases remaining between them. Germline assignment: CDR1 SGHDN and CDR2 FVKESK. The CDR3 is 14 amino acids. CDR3: CASSLGLLPGELFF. DNA of the CDR3: TGTGCCAGCAGCCTGGGACTCCTCCCCGGGGAGCTGTTTTTT.

For the CDR3, the DNA is TGTGCCAGCAGTGAAGCGTCCCCGGAGGCATGCACCTTC. Amino acid sequence: CASSEASPEACTF. The chain couples TRBV2 to TRBJ1-2, with D unresolved. V was shortened by 0 bases and J by 13 bases, with 15 bases between the two germline ends. The CDR3 has 13 residues. Germline lookup yields CDR1 SNHLY and CDR2 FYNNEI. The variable domain in full, with the rest retrieved from reference TRBV2 and TRBJ1-2, is EPEVTQTPSHQVTQMGQEVILRCVPISNHLYFYWYRQILGQKVEFLVSFYNNEISEKSEIFDDQFSVERPDGSNFTLKIRSTKLEDSAMYFCASSEASPEACTFGSGTRLTVV.

This clone showed up just a few times. The genes are TRBV29-1 and TRBJ2-2, with D possibly being TRBD2 (6 bases). This CDR3 has 13 residues. CDR1 and CDR2 (germline): SQVTM, ANQGSEA. Trimming took 5 bases from V and 4 from J, leaving 11 bases between them. The DNA for the CDR3 is TGCAGCGTTCGGTCAGCGGGCACCGGGGAGCTGTTTTTT. Translating gives CSVRSAGTGELFF.

This clone occurred a few times. The rearrangement joins TRBV7-2 to TRBJ2-3; D is perhaps TRBD1 (6 bases). Trimming removed 3 bases at V and 2 bases at J, with 9 bases between. Germline loops: CDR1 SGHTA, CDR2 FQGNSA. This CDR3 comprises 14 residues. The CDR3 region has the DNA TGTGCCAGCAGCTTCAGGGGCCCCACAGATACGCAGTATTTT. Its protein is CASSFRGPTDTQYF.

Ten or more counts support this clone. The genes are TRBV7-9 and TRBJ2-5; 11 bases agree with TRBD1. CDR3 size: 15 residues. Germline values: CDR1 SEHNR, CDR2 FQNEAQ (reference sequence). The V gene end was trimmed by 5 bases and the J gene end by 5 bases; junction bases not matched to a gene: 7. The CDR3 bases are TGTGCCAGCAGCCCAACCGGGACAGGGGGTGAGACCCAGTACTTC. It translates to CASSPTGTGGETQYF.

Only one count was recorded for this clone. The rearrangement uses TRBV7-9 and TRBJ2-1; D is undetermined. Germline CDR1 reads SEHNR; CDR2 reads FQNEAQ (reference sequence). Trimming removed 2 bases at V and 5 bases at J, with 7 bases between. CDR3 length: 13 amino acids. The CDR3 nucleotides read TGTGCCAGCAGCTTAAGTTTAGACAATGAGCAGTTCTTC. It specifies CASSLSLDNEQFF.

This clone showed up just a few times. The V and J genes are TRBV9 and TRBJ1-1; no reliable D call. This CDR3 is built from 14 residues. Trimming removed 0 bases from V and 2 bases from J, with 8 bases in between. Germline loops: CDR1 SGDLS, CDR2 YYNGEE. As DNA, the CDR3 is TGTGCCAGCAGCGTAGAAGCATCCAACACTGAAGCTTTCTTT. It encodes CASSVEASNTEAFF.

The sample holds one count of this clone. The chain is built from TRBV7-9 and TRBJ1-2; D is perhaps TRBD1 (6 bases). Germline values: CDR1 SEHNR, CDR2 FQNEAQ (reference sequence). Deletions cut 7 bases from V and 3 bases from J, with 18 bases between. The CDR3 has 15 residues. Here the CDR3 DNA reads TGTGCCAGCACCTCCGGGGGGGCGCGATACTATGGCTACACCTTC. Translated: CASTSGGARYYGYTF.

The V gene is TRBV2, the J gene TRBJ2-1; 8 nucleotides match TRBD2. This CDR3 is 16 amino acids long. The trim removed 6 bases at V and 4 bases at J, leaving 11 bases unmatched. CDR1 SNHLY and CDR2 FYNNEI come from the germline V gene. Written as DNA, the CDR3 is TGTGCCAGCAGCCTAGTAGCGGGGATATCTTACAATGAGCAGTTCTTC. This sequence encodes CASSLVAGISYNEQFF.

V and J are TRBV7-2 and TRBJ2-7; a possible D gene is TRBD1 (5 bases). Trimming pared 0 bases from V and 2 bases from J, leaving 8 bases between. The germline gives CDR1 SGHTA, CDR2 FQGNSA. CDR3 length equals 14 residues. The DNA for the CDR3 is TGTGCCAGCAGCTTAGCTAGGGGTCCCTACGAGCAGTACTTC. It specifies CASSLARGPYEQYF.

The chain recombines TRBV6-5 with TRBJ2-1, with 10 bases identical to TRBD1. The J segment lost 16 bases and the V segment lost 0 bases, leaving 6 bases of the junction unmatched. The V gene's germline CDR1 is MNHEY and CDR2 SVGAGI. CDR3 length: 13 residues. In DNA form, the CDR3 reads TGTGCCAGCAGTTACTCCCGGGGACAGGGGTTTTTCTTC. This encodes CASSYSRGQGFFF.

There are a few counts of this clone. CDR3 coding DNA: TGTGCCAGCAGTGTACAGGGCTACGAGCAGTACTTC. This encodes CASSVQGYEQYF. V gene TRBV25-1 combines with J gene TRBJ2-7; a possible D gene is TRBD1 (6 bases). Germline V lookup: CDR1 MGHDK, CDR2 SYGVNS. V lost 4 bases and J lost 3, with 7 bases in between. CDR3 length equals 12 residues.

V usage is TRBV5-1 and J usage is TRBJ2-1; D might be TRBD1 (7 bases). V was shortened by 4 bases and J by 14 bases, with 22 bases between the two germline ends. Germline values: CDR1 SGHRS, CDR2 YFSETQ. The CDR3 totals 14 residues. CDR3 loop: CASSNDIASRGEFF. The CDR3 DNA sequence: TGCGCCAGCAGCAATGACATCGCTAGCAGGGGGGAGTTCTTC.

This sequence joins TRBV7-3 and TRBJ2-5; possible D gene TRBD2, 6 bases. CDR3 length: 13 amino acids. Germline CDR1 SGHTA, CDR2 FQGTGA. V was trimmed by 5 bases and J by 5 bases, leaving 12 bases between them. DNA of the CDR3: TGTGCCAGCAGCCTGGGACTCACCGAGACCCAGTACTTC. This gives the protein CASSLGLTETQYF.

This clone was detected only a few times. The chain combines TRBV7-8 with TRBJ2-7, with 10 bases aligning to TRBD2. Looked up from germline, CDR1 is SGHVS and CDR2 is FQNEAQ. Trimming took 2 bases from V and 2 from J; bases not matched to a gene: 6. The CDR3 is 16 residues long. The CDR3, as DNA: TGTGCCAGCAGCTTACTAGCGGGAGAAGGGGCCTACGAGCAGTACTTC. It translates to CASSLLAGEGAYEQYF.

The rearrangement joins TRBV29-1 to TRBJ2-1, with 14 bases aligning to TRBD2. Trimming at V came to 3 bases and at J to 9 bases, leaving 7 bases not matched to a gene. CDR1 is SQVTM, CDR2 ANQGSEA, per germline. The CDR3 runs to 15 residues. CDR3 residues: CSVEGLAGVASEQFF. The CDR3 nucleotides read TGCAGCGTTGAGGGACTAGCGGGAGTAGCGAGTGAGCAGTTCTTC.

The rearrangement links TRBV5-1 to TRBJ2-6; 10 bases are a match to TRBD1. Looked up from germline, CDR1 is SGHRS and CDR2 is YFSETQ. The trim removed 4 bases at V and 4 bases at J, leaving 20 bases unmatched. This CDR3 comprises 21 residues. The CDR3 DNA sequence: TGCGCCAGCAGCCACACAAGCGGACAGGGGGGTTTGCCCCTGGGGGCCAACGTCCTGACTTTC. It encodes CASSHTSGQGGLPLGANVLTF. Full variable domain (rest looked up from reference TRBV5-1 and TRBJ2-6): KAGVTQTPRYLIKTRGQQVTLSCSPISGHRSVSWYQQTPGQGLQFLFEYFSETQRNKGNFPGRFSGRQFSNSRSEMNVSTLELGDSALYLCASSHTSGQGGLPLGANVLTFGAGSRLTVL.

The rearrangement joins TRBV6-5 to TRBJ1-1; 7 nucleotides agree with TRBD1. V shed 7 bases and J 7 bases; nucleotides not matched to a gene: 9. This CDR3 has 13 residues. The germline V gene has CDR1 MNHEY and CDR2 SVGAGI. The CDR3 here is CASTAPGTVEAFF. The DNA for the CDR3 is TGTGCCAGCACCGCACCAGGGACAGTTGAAGCTTTCTTT.

The rearrangement links TRBV18 to TRBJ1-1; tentatively, D is TRBD1 (5 bases). This CDR3 is 13 amino acids long. Germline CDR1 reads KGHSH; CDR2 reads LQKENI. V shed 6 bases and J shed 1 base, with 9 bases lying between them. CDR3 sequence reads: CASSQDRNTEAFF. CDR3 nucleotide sequence: TGTGCCAGCTCCCAAGACAGGAACACTGAAGCTTTCTTT. The full variable domain, with the rest looked up from reference TRBV18 and TRBJ1-1, is NAGVMQNPRHLVRRRGQEARLRCSPMKGHSHVYWYRQLPEEGLKFMVYLQKENIIDESGMPKERFSAEFPKEGPSILRIQQVVRGDSAAYFCASSQDRNTEAFFGQGTRLTVV.